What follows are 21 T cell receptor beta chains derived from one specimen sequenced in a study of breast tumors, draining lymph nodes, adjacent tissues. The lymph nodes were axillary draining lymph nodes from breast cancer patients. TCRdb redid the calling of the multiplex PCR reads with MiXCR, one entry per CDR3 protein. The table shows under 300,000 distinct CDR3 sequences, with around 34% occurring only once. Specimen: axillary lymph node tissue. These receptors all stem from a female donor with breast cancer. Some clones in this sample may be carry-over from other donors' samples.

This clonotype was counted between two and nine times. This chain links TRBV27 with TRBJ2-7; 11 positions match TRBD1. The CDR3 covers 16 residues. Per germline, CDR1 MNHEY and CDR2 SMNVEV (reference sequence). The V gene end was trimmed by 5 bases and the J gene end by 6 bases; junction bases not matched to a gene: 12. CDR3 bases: TGTGCCAGCAGTCCACGGACAGGGGGCGCTGGTAGCGAGCAGTACTTC. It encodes CASSPRTGGAGSEQYF.

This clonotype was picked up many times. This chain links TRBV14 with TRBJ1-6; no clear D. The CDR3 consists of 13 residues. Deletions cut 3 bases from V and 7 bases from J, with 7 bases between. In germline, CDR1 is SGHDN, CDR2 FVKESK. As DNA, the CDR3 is TGTGCCAGCAGCCATCTAACGAATTCACCCCTCCACTTT. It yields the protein CASSHLTNSPLHF.

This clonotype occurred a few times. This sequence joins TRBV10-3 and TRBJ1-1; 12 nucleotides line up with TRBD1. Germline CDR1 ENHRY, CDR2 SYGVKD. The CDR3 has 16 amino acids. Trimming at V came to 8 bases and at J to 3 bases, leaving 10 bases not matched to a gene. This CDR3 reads CAIAPRDRGQHTEAFF. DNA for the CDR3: TGTGCCATCGCGCCCCGGGACAGGGGGCAGCACACTGAAGCTTTCTTT.

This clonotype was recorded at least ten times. Here the CDR3 reads CASSMGTTTGELFF. The CDR3 coding sequence is TGTGCCAGTAGTATGGGGACTACAACCGGGGAGCTGTTTTTT. V gene TRBV19 combines with J gene TRBJ2-2; 7 nucleotides line up with TRBD2. The V gene end was trimmed by 3 bases and the J gene end by 5 bases; junction bases not matched to a gene: 3. The CDR3 has 14 amino acids. Germline lookup yields CDR1 LNHDA and CDR2 SQIVND (reference sequence).

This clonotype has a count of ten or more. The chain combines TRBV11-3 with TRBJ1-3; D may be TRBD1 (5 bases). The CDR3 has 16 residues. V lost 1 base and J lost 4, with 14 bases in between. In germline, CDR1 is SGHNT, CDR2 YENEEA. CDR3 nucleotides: TGTGCCAGCAGCTTAGGACCGGGGCGAAGAGGAAACACCATATATTTT. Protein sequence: CASSLGPGRRGNTIYF.

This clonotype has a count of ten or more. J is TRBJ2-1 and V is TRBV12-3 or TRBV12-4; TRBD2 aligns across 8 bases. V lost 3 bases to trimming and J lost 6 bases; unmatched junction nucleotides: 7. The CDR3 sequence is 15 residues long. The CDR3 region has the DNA TGTGCCAGCAGTTTGGAGACGGGGGGGCGCAATGAGCAGTTCTTC. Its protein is CASSLETGGRNEQFF.

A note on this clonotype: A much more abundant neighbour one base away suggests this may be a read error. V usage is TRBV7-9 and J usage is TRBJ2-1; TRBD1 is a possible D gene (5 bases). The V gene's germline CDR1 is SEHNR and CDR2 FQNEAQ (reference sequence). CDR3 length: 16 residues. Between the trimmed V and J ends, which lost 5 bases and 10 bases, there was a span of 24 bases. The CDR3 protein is CASSISAVGASYEQFF. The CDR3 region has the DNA TGTGCCAGCAGCATATCGGCAGTTGGGGCCTCCTACGAGCAGTTCTTC.

The CDR3 is CASRGPLGNTQYF. In DNA, the CDR3 is TGTGCCAGCAGGGGGCCGCTGGGGAATACGCAGTATTTT. The chain carries TRBV28 and TRBJ2-3; D is perhaps TRBD1 (5 bases). The V gene's germline CDR1 is MDHEN and CDR2 SYDVKM. The CDR3 totals 13 residues. V was pared by 6 bases and J by 7 bases, with 14 bases between.

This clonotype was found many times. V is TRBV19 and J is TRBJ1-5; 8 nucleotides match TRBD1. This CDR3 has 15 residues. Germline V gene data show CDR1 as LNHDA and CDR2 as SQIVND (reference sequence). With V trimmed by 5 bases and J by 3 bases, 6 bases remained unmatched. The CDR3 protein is CASSPRGRPNQPQHF. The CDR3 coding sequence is TGTGCCAGTAGTCCCAGGGGGCGGCCCAATCAGCCCCAGCATTTT.

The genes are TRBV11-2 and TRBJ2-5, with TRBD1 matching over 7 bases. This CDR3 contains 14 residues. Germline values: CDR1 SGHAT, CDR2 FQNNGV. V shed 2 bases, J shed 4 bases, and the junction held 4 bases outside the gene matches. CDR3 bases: TGTGCCAGCAGCTTATACAGGGGTAGAGAGACCCAGTACTTC. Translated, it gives CASSLYRGRETQYF.

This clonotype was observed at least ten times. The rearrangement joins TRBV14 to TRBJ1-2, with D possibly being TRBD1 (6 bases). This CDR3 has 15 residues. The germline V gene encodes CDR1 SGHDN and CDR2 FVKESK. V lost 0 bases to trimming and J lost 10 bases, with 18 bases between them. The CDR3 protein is CASSQDRMEGGDYTF. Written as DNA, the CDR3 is TGTGCCAGCAGCCAAGATCGGATGGAGGGGGGGGACTACACCTTC.

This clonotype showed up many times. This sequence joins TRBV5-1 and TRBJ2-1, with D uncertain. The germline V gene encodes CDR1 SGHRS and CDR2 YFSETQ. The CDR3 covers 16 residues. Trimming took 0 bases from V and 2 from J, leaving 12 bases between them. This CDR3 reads CASSLARSATYNEQFF. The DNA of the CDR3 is TGCGCCAGCAGCTTGGCTAGATCGGCTACCTACAATGAGCAGTTCTTC. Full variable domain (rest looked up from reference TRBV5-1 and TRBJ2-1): KAGVTQTPRYLIKTRGQQVTLSCSPISGHRSVSWYQQTPGQGLQFLFEYFSETQRNKGNFPGRFSGRQFSNSRSEMNVSTLELGDSALYLCASSLARSATYNEQFFGPGTRLTVL.

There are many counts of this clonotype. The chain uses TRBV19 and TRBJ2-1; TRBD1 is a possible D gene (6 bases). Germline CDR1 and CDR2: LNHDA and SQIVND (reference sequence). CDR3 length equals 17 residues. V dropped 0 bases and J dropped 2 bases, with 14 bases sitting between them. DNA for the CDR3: TGTGCCAGTAGTATAGATCGGCACAGGGAAGCCTACAATGAGCAGTTCTTC. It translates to CASSIDRHREAYNEQFF.

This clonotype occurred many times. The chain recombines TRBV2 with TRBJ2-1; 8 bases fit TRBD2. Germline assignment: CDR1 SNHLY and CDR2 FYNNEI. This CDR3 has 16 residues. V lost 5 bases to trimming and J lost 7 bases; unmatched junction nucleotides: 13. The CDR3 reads CASSFSPGLVVNEQFF. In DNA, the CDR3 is TGTGCCAGCAGTTTTTCTCCGGGACTAGTGGTGAATGAGCAGTTCTTC.

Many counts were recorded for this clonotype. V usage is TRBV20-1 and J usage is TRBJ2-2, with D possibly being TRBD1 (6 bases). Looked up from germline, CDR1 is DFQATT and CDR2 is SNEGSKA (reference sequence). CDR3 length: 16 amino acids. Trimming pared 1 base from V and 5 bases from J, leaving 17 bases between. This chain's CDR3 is CSARVAGASSTGELFF. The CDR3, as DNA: TGCAGTGCTAGAGTAGCAGGGGCTAGCTCTACCGGGGAGCTGTTTTTT.

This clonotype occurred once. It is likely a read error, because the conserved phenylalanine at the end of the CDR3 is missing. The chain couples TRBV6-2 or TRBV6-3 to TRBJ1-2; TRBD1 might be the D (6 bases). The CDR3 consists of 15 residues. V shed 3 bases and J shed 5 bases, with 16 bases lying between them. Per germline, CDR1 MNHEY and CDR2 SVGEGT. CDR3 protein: CASSYSLGTSYGYTL. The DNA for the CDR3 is TGTGCCAGCAGTTATTCCCTCGGGACAAGTTATGGCTACACCTTA.

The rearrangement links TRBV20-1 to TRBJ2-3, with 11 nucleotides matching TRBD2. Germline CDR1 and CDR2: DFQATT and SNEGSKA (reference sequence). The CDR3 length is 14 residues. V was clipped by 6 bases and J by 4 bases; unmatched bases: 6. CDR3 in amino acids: CSAPTSGVSDTQYF. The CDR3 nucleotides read TGCAGTGCCCCGACTAGCGGGGTCTCAGATACGCAGTATTTT.

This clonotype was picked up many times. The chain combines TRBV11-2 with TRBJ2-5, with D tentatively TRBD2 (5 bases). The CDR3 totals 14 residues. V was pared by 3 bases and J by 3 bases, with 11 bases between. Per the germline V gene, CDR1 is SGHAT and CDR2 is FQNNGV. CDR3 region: CASSFNERKETQYF. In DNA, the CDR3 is TGTGCCAGCAGCTTTAACGAGCGGAAAGAGACCCAGTACTTC.

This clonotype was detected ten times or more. The CDR3: CSVDRWQEGSTYEQYF. In DNA, the CDR3 is TGCAGCGTTGATAGGTGGCAGGAGGGCTCTACCTACGAGCAGTACTTC. This chain joins TRBV29-1 and TRBJ2-7, with a tentative D call TRBD2 (6 bases). The CDR3 has 16 residues. Germline assignment: CDR1 SQVTM and CDR2 ANQGSEA. Trimming took off 3 bases at V and 2 bases at J, with 20 bases between the two ends.

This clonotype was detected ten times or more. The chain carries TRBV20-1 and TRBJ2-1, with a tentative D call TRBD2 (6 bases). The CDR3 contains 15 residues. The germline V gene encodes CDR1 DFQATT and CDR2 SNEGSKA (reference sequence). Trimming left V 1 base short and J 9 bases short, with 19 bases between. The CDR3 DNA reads TGCAGTGCTAGAGTCGGGAGAAGGGGTCTGATTGAGCAGTTCTTC. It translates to CSARVGRRGLIEQFF.

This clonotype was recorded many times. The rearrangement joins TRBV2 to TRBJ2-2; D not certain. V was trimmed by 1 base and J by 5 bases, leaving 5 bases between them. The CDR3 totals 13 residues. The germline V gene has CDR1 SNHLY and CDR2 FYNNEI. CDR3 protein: CASSEVGTGELFF. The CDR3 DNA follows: TGTGCCAGCAGTGAAGTAGGGACCGGGGAGCTGTTTTTT.